This T cell receptor beta chain was documented in a study of regulatory T cells in long-lasting Graves disease. Study-wide context: The study counted Graves' disease as persistent given over 5 years of antithyroid drugs and positive TSH receptor antibodies.

The TCR beta library used iRepertoire HTBI primers with Arm-PCR amplification of CDR3. TCRdb reprocessed the multiplex PCR reads via MiXCR and lists one record per CDR3 protein. Of roughly 400,000 distinct CDR3 sequences listed, roughly 20% are singletons. The time point was: persistent/refractory GD, antithyroid drugs over 5 years with positive TRAb. Generation of the TCR library employed RNA extracted from PBMCs. Germline V gene data show CDR1 as SGDLS and CDR2 as YYNGEE. V dropped 4 bases and J dropped 9 bases, with 17 bases sitting between them. The length of the CDR3 is 14 residues. Sample: peripheral blood mononuclear cells (PBMCs), taken when the disease was refractory, from a patient treated with antithyroid drugs. The receptor was derived from a female donor with Graves disease. V gene TRBV9 combines with J gene TRBJ1-5; TRBD1 is a possible D gene (5 bases). The CDR3 is CASSPGGSYGPQHF. The CDR3 region has the DNA TGTGCCAGCAGCCCCGGGGGTTCGTATGGGCCCCAGCATTTT.